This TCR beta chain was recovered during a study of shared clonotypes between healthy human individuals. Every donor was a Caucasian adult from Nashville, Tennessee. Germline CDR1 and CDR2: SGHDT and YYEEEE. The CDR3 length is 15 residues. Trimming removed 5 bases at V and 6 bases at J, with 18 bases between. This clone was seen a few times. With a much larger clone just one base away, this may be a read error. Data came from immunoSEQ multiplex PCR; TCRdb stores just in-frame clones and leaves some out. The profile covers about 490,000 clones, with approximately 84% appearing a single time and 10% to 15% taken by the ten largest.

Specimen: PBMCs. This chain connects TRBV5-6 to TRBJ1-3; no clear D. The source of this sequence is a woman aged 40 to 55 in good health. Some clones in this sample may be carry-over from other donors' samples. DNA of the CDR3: TGTGCCAGCAGTTACCGCCCCGTCGGCGTAAACACCATATATTTT. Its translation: CASSYRPVGVNTIYF. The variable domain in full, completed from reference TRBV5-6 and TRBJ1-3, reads DAGVTQSPTHLIKTRGQQVTLRCSPKSGHDTVSWYQQALGQGPQFIFQYYEEEERQRGNFPDRFSGHQFPNYSSELNVNALLLGDSALYLCASSYRPVGVNTIYFGEGSWLTVV.